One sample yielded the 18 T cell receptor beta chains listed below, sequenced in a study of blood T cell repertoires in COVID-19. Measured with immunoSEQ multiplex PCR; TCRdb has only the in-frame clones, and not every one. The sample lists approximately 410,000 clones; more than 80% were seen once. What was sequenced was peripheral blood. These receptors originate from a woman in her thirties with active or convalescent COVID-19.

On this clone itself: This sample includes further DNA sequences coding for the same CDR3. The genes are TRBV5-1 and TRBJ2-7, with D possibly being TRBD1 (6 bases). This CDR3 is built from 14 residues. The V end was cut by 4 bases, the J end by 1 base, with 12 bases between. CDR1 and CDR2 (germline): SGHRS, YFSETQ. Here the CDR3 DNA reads TGCGCCAGCAGCCCGATGACAGGATCCTACGAGCAGTACTTC. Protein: CASSPMTGSYEQYF. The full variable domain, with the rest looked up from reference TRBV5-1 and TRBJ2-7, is KAGVTQTPRYLIKTRGQQVTLSCSPISGHRSVSWYQQTPGQGLQFLFEYFSETQRNKGNFPGRFSGRQFSNSRSEMNVSTLELGDSALYLCASSPMTGSYEQYFGPGTRLTVT.

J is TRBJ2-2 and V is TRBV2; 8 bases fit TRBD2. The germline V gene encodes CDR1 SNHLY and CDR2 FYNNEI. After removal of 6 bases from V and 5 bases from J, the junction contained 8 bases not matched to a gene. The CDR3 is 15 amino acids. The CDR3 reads CASRAREVKTGELFF. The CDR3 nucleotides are TGTGCCAGCAGGGCGCGGGAGGTGAAGACCGGGGAGCTGTTTTTT.

This CDR3 reads CASSLVGSAGELFF. The CDR3 nucleotides are TGTGCCAGCAGCTTAGTCGGGAGTGCCGGGGAGCTGTTTTTT. The genes are TRBV11-2 and TRBJ2-2; the D gene is possibly TRBD2 (6 bases). This CDR3 contains 14 residues. Germline assignment: CDR1 SGHAT and CDR2 FQNNGV. The germline V and J ends were trimmed by 1 base and 6 bases, with 9 bases remaining between them.

CDR3 nucleotides: TGTGCCAGCAGCGTAACCTTCTCCACCACTAGCGGGAGAGGGGCCGGGGAGCTGTTTTTT. Translating gives CASSVTFSTTSGRGAGELFF. J is TRBJ2-2 and V is TRBV9, with 11 bases fitting TRBD2. The CDR3 spans 20 residues. Per the germline V gene, CDR1 is SGDLS and CDR2 is YYNGEE. V was pared by 1 base and J by 6 bases, with 17 bases of the junction left unmatched.

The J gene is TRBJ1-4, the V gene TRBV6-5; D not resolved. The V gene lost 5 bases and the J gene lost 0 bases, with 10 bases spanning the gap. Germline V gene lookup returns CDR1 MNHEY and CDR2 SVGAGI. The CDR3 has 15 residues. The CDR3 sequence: CASSNTASTNEKLFF. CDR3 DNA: TGTGCCAGCAGTAACACAGCCTCAACTAATGAAAAACTGTTTTTT.

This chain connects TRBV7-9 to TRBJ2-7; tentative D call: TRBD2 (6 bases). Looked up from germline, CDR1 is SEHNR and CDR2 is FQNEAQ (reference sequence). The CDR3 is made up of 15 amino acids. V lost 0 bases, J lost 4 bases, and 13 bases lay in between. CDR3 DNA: TGTGCCAGCAGCTTAGCATTATCGGGGGAATACGAGCAGTACTTC. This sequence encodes CASSLALSGEYEQYF.

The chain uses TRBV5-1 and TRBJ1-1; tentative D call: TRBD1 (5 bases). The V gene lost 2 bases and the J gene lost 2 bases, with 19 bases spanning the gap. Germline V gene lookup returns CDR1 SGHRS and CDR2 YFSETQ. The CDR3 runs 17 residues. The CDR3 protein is CASSLSRSAGQNTEAFF. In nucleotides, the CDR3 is TGCGCCAGCAGCTTATCCCGATCCGCAGGGCAAAACACTGAAGCTTTCTTT.

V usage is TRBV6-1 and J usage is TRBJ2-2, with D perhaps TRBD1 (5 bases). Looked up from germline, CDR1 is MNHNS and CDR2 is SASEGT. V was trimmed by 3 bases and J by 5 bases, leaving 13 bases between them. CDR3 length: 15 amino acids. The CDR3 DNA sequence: TGTGCCAGCAGTGATATTCAGGGCATAACCGGGGAGCTGTTTTTT. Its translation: CASSDIQGITGELFF.

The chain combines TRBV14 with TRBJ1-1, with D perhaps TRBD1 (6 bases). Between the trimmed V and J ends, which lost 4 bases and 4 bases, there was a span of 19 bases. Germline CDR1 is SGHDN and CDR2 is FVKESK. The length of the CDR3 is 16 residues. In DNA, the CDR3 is TGTGCCAGCAGCCTGAGGGAGGGGGGGCCACTCACTGAAGCTTTCTTT. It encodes CASSLREGGPLTEAFF.

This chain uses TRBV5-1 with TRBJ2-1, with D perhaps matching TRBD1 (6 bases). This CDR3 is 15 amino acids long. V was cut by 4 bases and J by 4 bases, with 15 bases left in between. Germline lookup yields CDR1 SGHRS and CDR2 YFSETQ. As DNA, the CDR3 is TGCGCCAGCAGCATAGGACAGTGGGCATACAATGAGCAGTTCTTC. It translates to CASSIGQWAYNEQFF.

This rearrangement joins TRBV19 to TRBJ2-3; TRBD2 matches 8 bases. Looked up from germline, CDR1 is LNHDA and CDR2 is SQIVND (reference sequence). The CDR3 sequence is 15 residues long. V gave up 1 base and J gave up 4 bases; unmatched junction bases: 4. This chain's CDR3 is CASSIASGSADTQYF. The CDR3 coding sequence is TGTGCCAGTAGTATAGCTAGCGGGTCCGCAGATACGCAGTATTTT.

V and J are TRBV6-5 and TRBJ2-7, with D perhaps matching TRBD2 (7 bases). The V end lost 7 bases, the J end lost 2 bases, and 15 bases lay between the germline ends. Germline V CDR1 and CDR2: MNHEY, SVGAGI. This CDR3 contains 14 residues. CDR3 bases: TGTGCCAGCATCAGAGAGGGGGGGACCTACGAGCAGTACTTC. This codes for CASIREGGTYEQYF.

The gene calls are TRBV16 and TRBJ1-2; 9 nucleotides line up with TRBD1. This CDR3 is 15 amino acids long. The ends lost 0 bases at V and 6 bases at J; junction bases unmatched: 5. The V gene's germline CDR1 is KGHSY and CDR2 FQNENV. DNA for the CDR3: TGTGCCAGCAGCCAATCCACAGGGGGCTATGATGGCTACACCTTC. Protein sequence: CASSQSTGGYDGYTF.

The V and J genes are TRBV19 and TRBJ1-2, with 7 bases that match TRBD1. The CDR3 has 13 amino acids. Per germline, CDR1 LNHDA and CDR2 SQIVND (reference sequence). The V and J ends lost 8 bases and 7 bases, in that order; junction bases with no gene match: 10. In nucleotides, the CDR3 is TGTGCCAGTGGACAGGAGTTAAGGCTTGGCTACACCTTC. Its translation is CASGQELRLGYTF.

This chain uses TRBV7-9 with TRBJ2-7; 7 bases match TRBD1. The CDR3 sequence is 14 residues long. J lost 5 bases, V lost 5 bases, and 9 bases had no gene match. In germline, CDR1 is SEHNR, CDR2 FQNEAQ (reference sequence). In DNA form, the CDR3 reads TGTGCCAGCAGCGGCAGGGACAGTCTACACGAGCAGTACTTC. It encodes CASSGRDSLHEQYF.

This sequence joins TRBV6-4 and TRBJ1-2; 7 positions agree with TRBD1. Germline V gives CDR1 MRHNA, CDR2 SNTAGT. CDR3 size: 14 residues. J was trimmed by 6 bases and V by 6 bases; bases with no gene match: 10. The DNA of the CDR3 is TGTGCCAGCAGAGAACGACAGGGCGGAGATGGCTACACCTTC. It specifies CASRERQGGDGYTF.

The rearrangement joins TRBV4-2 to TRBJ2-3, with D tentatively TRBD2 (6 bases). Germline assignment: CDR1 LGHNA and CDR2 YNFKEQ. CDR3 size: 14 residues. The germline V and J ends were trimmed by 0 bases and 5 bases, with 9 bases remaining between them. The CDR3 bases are TGTGCCAGCAGCCAAGACAGGAGGGGAGATACGCAGTATTTT. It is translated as CASSQDRRGDTQYF.

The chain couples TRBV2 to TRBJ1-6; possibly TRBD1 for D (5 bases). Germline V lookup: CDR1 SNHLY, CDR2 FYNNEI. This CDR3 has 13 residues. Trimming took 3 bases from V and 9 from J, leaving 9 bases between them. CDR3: CASSDREGSPLHF. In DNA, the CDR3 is TGTGCCAGCAGTGACAGGGAAGGTTCACCCCTCCACTTT.